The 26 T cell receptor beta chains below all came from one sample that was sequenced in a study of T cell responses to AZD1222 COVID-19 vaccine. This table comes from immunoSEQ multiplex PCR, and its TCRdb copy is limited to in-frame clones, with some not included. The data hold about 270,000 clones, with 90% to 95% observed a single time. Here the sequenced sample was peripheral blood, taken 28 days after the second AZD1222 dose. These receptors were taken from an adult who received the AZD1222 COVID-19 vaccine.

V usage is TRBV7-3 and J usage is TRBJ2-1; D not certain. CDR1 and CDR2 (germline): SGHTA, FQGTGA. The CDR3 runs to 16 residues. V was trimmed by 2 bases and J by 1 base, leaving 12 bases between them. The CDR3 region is CASSLSQNPSYNEQFF. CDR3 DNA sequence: TGTGCCAGCAGCTTATCCCAAAATCCTTCCTACAATGAGCAGTTCTTC.

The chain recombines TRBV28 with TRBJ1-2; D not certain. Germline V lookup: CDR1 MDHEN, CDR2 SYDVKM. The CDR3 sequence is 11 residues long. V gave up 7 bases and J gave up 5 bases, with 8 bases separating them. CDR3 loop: CASTSQYGYTF. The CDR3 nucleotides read TGTGCCAGCACCTCTCAGTATGGCTACACCTTC.

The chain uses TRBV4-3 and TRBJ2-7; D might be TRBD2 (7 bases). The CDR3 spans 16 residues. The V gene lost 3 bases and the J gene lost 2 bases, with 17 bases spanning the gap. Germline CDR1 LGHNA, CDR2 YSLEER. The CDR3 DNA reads TGCGCCAGCAGCCAGGGAGGGGGGACTTCAACCTACGAGCAGTACTTC. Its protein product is CASSQGGGTSTYEQYF.

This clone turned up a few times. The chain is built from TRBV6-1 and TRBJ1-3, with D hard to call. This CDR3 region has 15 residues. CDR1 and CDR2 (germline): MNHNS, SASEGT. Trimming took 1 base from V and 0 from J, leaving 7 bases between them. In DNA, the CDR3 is TGTGCCAGCAGTGAAGGAGTCCACTCTGGAAACACCATATATTTT. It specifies CASSEGVHSGNTIYF.

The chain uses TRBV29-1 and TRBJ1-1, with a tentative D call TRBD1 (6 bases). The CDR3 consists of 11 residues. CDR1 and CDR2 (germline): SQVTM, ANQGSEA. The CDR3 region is CRGGLNTEAFF. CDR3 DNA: TGCAGGGGGGGCCTGAACACTGAAGCTTTCTTT. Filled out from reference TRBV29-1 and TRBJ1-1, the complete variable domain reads SAVISQKPSRDICQRGTSLTIQCQVDSQVTMMFWYRQQPGQSLTLIATANQGSEATYESGFVIDKFPISRPNLTFSTLTVSNMSPEDSSIYLCRGGLNTEAFFGQGTRLTVV.

In DNA, the CDR3 is TGTGCCAGCAGCTTAAGGTCTCCCGGCCCCCTTCAGAACACTGAAGCTTTCTTT. Translated, it gives CASSLRSPGPLQNTEAFF. This chain connects TRBV11-2 to TRBJ1-1; D not certain. Germline values: CDR1 SGHAT, CDR2 FQNNGV. This CDR3 has 18 residues. Trimming took off 2 bases at V and 1 base at J, with 20 bases between the two ends.

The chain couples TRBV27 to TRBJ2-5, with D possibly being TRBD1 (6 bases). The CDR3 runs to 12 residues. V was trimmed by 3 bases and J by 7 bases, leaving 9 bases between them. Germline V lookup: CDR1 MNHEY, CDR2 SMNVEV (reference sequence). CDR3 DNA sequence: TGTGCCAGCAGTTTCAGGGGTACGACCCAGTACTTC. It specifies CASSFRGTTQYF.

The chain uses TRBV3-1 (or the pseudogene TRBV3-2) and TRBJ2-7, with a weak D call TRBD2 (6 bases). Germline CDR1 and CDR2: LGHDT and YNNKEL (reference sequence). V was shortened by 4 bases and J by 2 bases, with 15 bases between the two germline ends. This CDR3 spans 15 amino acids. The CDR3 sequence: CASSRSGVGPYEQYF. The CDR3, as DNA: TGTGCCAGCAGCCGCTCGGGGGTTGGGCCCTACGAGCAGTACTTC.

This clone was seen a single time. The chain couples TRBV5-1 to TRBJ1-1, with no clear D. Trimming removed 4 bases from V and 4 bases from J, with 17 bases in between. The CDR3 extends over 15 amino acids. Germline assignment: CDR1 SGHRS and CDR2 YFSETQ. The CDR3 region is CASSLGGFRVTEAFF. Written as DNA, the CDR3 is TGCGCCAGCAGCCTGGGTGGGTTCCGGGTCACTGAAGCTTTCTTT.

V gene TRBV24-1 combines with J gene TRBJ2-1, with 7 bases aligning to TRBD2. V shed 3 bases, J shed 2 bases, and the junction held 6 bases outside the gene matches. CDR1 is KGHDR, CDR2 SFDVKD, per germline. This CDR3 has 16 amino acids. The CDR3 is CATSDRSGAAYNEQFF. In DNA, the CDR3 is TGTGCCACCAGTGATCGGAGCGGGGCAGCCTACAATGAGCAGTTCTTC.

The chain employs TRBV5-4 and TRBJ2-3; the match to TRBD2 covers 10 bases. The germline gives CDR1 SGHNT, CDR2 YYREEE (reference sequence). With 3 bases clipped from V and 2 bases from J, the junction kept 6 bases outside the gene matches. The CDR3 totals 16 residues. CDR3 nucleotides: TGTGCCAGCAGCTGGCGGCTAGCGGGGGACACAGATACGCAGTATTTT. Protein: CASSWRLAGDTDTQYF.

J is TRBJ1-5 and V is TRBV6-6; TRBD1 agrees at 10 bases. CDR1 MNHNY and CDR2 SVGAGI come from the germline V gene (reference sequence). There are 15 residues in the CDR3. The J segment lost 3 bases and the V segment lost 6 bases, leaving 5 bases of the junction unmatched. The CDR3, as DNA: TGTGCCAGCAGCCCCGACAGGGGGCCCAATCAGCCCCAGCATTTT. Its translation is CASSPDRGPNQPQHF.

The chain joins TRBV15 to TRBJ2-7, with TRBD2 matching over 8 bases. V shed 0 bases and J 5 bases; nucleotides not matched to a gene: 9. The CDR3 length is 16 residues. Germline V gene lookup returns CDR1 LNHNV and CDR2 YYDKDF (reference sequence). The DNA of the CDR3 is TGTGCCACCAGCAGAGATACCGGGACTAGTTTCCACGAGCAGTACTTC. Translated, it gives CATSRDTGTSFHEQYF.

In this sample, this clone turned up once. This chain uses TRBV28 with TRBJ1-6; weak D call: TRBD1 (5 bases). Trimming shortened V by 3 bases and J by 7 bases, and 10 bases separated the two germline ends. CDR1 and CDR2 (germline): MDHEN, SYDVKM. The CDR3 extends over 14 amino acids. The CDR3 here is CASSLGTGNSPLHF. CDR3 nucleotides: TGTGCCAGCAGTTTGGGGACGGGGAATTCACCCCTCCACTTT.

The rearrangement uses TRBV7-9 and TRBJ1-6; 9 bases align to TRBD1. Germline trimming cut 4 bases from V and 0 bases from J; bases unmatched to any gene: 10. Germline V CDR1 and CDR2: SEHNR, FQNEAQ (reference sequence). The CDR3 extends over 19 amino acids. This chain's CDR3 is CASSSSGTGQSSYNSPLHF. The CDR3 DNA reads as TGTGCCAGCAGCTCGTCCGGGACAGGGCAAAGCTCCTATAATTCACCCCTCCACTTT.

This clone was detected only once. The CDR3 nucleotides read TGTGCCAGCAGCTTAATTTACGAGCAGTACTTC. Translating it yields CASSLIYEQYF. V usage is TRBV7-8 and J usage is TRBJ2-7, with unresolved D. Germline assignment: CDR1 SGHVS and CDR2 FQNEAQ. This CDR3 region has 11 residues. V was cut by 2 bases and J by 4 bases, with 3 bases left in between. The full variable domain, rest sourced from reference TRBV7-8 and TRBJ2-7, is GAGVSQSPRYKVAKRGQDVALRCDPISGHVSLFWYQQALGQGPEFLTYFQNEAQLDKSGLPSDRFFAERPEGSVSTLKIQRTQQEDSAVYLCASSLIYEQYFGPGTRLTVT.

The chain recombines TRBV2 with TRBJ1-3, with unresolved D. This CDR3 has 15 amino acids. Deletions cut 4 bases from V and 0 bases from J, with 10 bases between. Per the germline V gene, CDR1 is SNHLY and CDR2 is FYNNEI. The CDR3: CASSGGGISGNTIYF. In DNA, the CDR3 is TGTGCCAGCAGTGGAGGAGGTATCTCTGGAAACACCATATATTTT.

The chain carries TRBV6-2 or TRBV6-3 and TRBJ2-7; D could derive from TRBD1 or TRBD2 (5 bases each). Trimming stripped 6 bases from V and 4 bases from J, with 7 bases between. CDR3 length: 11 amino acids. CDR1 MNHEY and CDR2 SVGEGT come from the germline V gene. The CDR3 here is CASSWGYEQYF. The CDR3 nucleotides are TGTGCCAGCAGCTGGGGGTACGAGCAGTACTTC.

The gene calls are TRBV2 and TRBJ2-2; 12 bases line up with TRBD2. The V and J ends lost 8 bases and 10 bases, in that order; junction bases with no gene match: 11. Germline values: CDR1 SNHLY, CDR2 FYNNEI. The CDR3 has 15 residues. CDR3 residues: CASRQSSGGAQELFF. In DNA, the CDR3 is TGTGCCAGCCGTCAATCTAGCGGGGGGGCTCAGGAGCTGTTTTTT.

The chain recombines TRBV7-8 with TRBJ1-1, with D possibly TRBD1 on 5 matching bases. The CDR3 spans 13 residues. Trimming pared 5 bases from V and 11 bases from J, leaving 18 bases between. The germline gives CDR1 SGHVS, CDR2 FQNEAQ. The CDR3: CASSPPGPRRAFF. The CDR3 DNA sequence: TGTGCCAGCAGCCCACCGGGACCGCGGCGGGCTTTCTTT.

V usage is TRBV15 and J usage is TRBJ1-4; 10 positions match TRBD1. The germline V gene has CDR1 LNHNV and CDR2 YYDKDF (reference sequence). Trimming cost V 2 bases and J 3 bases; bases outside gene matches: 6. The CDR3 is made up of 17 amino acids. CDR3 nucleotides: TGTGCCACCAGCAGACCCCGGACAGGGGGGGCTAATGAAAAACTGTTTTTT. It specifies CATSRPRTGGANEKLFF.

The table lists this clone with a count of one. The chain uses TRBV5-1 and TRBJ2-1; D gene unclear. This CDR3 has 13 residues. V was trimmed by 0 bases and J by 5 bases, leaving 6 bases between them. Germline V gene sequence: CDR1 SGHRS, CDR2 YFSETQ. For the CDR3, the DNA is TGCGCCAGCAGCTTGGCAACCCACAATGAGCAGTTCTTC. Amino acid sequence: CASSLATHNEQFF.

The CDR3 nucleotides are TGTGCCAGCAGCTTGGTAGGGTCCCCCGGCTACGAGCAGTACTTC. It specifies CASSLVGSPGYEQYF. The rearrangement joins TRBV7-9 to TRBJ2-7, with no clear D. Trimming removed 3 bases from V and 3 bases from J, with 15 bases in between. The CDR3 contains 15 residues. Germline assignment: CDR1 SEHNR and CDR2 FQNEAQ (reference sequence).

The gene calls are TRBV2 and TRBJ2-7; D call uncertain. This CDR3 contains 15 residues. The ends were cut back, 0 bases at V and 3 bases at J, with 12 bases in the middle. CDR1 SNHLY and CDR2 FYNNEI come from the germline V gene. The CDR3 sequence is CASSEALHPGYEQYF. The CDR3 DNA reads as TGTGCCAGCAGTGAAGCGCTTCACCCGGGCTACGAGCAGTACTTC.

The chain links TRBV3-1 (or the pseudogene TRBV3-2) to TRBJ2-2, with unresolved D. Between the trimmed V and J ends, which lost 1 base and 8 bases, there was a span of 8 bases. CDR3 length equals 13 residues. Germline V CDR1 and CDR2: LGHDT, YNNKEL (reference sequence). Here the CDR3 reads CASSQVRRGELFF. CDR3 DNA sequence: TGTGCCAGCAGCCAAGTACGTCGAGGGGAGCTGTTTTTT.

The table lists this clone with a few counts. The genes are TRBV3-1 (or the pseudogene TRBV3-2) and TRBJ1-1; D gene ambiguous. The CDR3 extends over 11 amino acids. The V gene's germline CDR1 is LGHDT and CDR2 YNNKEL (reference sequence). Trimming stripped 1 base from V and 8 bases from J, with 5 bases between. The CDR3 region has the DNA TGTGCCAGCAGCCAAGTGGGGGAAGCTTTCTTT. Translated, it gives CASSQVGEAFF.